The 7 T cell receptor beta chains given below trace back to one sample, sequenced in a study of cytomegalovirus exposure and HLA in healthy donors. Sequencing used immunoSEQ multiplex PCR; TCRdb keeps in-frame clones, though not all of them. The sample carries hundreds of thousands of clones, 80% to 85% recorded once. Source material: PBMCs. Receptor source: a woman aged 25 to 39 in good health and CMV-seropositive.

The genes are TRBV5-1 and TRBJ2-5; TRBD2 matches 11 bases. The V segment lost 0 bases and the J segment 5 bases; nucleotides outside the gene matches: 6. Per germline, CDR1 SGHRS and CDR2 YFSETQ. This CDR3 has 16 amino acids. The CDR3 region is CASSLALAGVMETQYF. CDR3 DNA: TGCGCCAGCAGCTTGGCACTAGCGGGAGTGATGGAGACCCAGTACTTC.

V is TRBV9 and J is TRBJ2-1; a possible D gene is TRBD1 (6 bases). The CDR3 extends over 16 amino acids. Germline V lookup: CDR1 SGDLS, CDR2 YYNGEE. Trimming removed 5 bases at V and 5 bases at J, with 20 bases between. This CDR3 is CASSLNRDTVHNEQFF. The CDR3 DNA is TGTGCCAGCAGTCTGAATAGGGACACCGTCCACAATGAGCAGTTCTTC.

V and J are TRBV4-2 and TRBJ1-2, with 8 positions matching TRBD1. The CDR3 has 16 amino acids. V gave up 1 base and J gave up 4 bases; unmatched junction bases: 8. From germline, CDR1 is LGHNA and CDR2 YNFKEQ. DNA for the CDR3: TGTGCCAGCAGCCAAGTTTTCGCAGGGGGCGGCTATGGCTACACCTTC. Translating gives CASSQVFAGGGYGYTF.

CDR3 sequence (DNA): TGCGCCAGCAGCCAAGATACTAGCGTCTCCTACGAGCAGTACTTC. Encoded protein: CASSQDTSVSYEQYF. The rearrangement uses TRBV4-3 and TRBJ2-7; 7 nucleotides align to TRBD2. From germline, CDR1 is LGHNA and CDR2 YSLEER. The CDR3 contains 15 residues. V dropped 0 bases and J dropped 0; count of bases not matched to a gene: 2.

In its sample, this clone was seen once. The V call is TRBV13, the J call TRBJ2-7, with 10 bases matching TRBD2. Looked up from germline, CDR1 is PRHDT and CDR2 is FYEKMQ (reference sequence). This CDR3 has 17 amino acids. J lost 3 bases, V lost 6 bases, and 14 bases had no gene match. Here the CDR3 reads CASRRLRLLAGLYEQYF. For the CDR3, the DNA is TGTGCCAGCAGGAGACTAAGGTTACTAGCGGGACTCTACGAGCAGTACTTC.

This chain joins TRBV9 and TRBJ2-5; 10 positions agree with TRBD2. From germline, CDR1 is SGDLS and CDR2 YYNGEE. J was trimmed by 5 bases and V by 4 bases; bases with no gene match: 14. CDR3 size: 17 residues. The DNA of the CDR3 is TGTGCCAGCAGCTCCTCCGCCAGCGGGAGGGTAGTGGAGACCCAGTACTTC. Its translation: CASSSSASGRVVETQYF.

This chain connects TRBV6-5 to TRBJ2-3; 8 bases agree with TRBD2. This CDR3 has 14 amino acids. CDR1 is MNHEY, CDR2 SVGAGI, per germline. Unmatched junction bases numbered 6, after V lost 4 bases and J lost 6 bases. CDR3 region: CASSFGLARDTQYF. For the CDR3, the DNA is TGTGCCAGCAGTTTCGGACTAGCTCGGGATACGCAGTATTTT.